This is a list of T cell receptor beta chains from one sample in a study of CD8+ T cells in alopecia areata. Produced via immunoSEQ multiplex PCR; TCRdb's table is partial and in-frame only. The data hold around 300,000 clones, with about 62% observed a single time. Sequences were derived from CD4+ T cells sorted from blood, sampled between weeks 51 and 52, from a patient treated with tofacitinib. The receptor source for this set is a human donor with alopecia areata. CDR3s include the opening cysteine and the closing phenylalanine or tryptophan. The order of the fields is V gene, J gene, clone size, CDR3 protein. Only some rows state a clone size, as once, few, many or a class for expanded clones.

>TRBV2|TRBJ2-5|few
CASSDLGLSGTQYF
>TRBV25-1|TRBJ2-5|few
CASSEVRLAGVQETQYF
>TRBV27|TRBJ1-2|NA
CASGRQGAELFYGYTF
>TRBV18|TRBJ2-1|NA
CASSPLTSGSSYNEQFF
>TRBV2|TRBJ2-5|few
CASSGLADQETQYF
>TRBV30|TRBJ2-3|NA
CAWTGVPTDTQYF
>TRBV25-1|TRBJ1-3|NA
CASGVSSGNTIYF
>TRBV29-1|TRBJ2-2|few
CSVGTGGLTGELFF
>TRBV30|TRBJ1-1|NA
CAQRRGNTEAFF
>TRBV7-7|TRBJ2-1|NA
CASSPGTFPTEQFF
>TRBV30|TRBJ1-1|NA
CAWSVRANTEAFF
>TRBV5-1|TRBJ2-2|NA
CASSLRRDLNTGELFF
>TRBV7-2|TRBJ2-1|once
CASSLARRAEQFF
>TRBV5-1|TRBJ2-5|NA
CASSQSPHGETQYF
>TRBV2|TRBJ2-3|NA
CASSEVERTQYF
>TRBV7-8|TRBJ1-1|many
CASSPHLRGGDRAFF
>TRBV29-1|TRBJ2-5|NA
CSAPTSGGAETQYF
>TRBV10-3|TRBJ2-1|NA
CAITSGDYNEQFF
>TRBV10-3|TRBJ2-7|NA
CAISDGGGLYEQYF
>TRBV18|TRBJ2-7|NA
CASSRTKDIAGEQYF
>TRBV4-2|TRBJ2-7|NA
CASSQDRYEQYF
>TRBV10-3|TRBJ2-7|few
CAISESWDAYEQYF
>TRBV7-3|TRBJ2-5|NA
CASSGDPQETQYF
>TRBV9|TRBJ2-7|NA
CASSLAGGGAYEQYF
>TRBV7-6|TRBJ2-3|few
CASSSGQGTDTQYF
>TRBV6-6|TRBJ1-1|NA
CASSSGSSTEAFF
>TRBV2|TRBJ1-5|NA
CASSPGGPEPQHF
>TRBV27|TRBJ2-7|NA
CASSRIGHPYEQYF
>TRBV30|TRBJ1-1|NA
CAWSGVRSNTEAFF
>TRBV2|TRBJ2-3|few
CASRDRDLPDTQYF
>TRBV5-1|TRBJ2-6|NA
CASSLPTGGSGANVLTF
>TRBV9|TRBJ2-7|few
CASSPSPQGSSYEQYF
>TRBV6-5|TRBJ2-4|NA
CASRMGLDDIQYF
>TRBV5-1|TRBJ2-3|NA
CASSDRGEDTQYF
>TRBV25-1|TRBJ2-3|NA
CASSDWAGITQYF
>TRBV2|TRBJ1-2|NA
CASSEVTGYGYTF